A selection of T cell receptor beta chains follows, all from one sample in a study of blood T cell repertoires in COVID-19. Measured with immunoSEQ multiplex PCR; TCRdb has only the in-frame clones, and not every one. There are about 190,000 clones in the sample; roughly 80% occur only once, and roughly 13% lies in the top ten. Sequences were obtained from peripheral blood. Source of these receptors: a man aged 45 to 65 who had recovered from COVID-19. CDR3s include the opening cysteine and the closing phenylalanine or tryptophan. The D gene is left open where the match is weak. Clone size is shown for a subset of rows, as once, few, many or a class of expanded clone.

CDR3 protein: CASSLRSRAVGEKLFF
CDR3 DNA: TGTGCCAGCAGTTTAAGGTCGAGGGCTGTTGGTGAAAAACTGTTTTTT
clone size: NA
V gene: TRBV27
D gene: NA
J gene: TRBJ1-4

CDR3 protein: CASRGRGLETQYF
CDR3 DNA: TGTGCCAGTAGAGGCAGGGGGCTGGAGACCCAGTACTTC
clone size: once
V gene: TRBV19
D gene: TRBD1
J gene: TRBJ2-5

CDR3 protein: CASSHRIAGRYEQYF
CDR3 DNA: TGCGCCAGCAGCCATAGGATAGCGGGCCGCTACGAGCAGTACTTC
clone size: NA
V gene: TRBV4-3
D gene: TRBD2
J gene: TRBJ2-7

CDR3 protein: CASSLWGDSYEQYF
CDR3 DNA: TGTGCCAGCAGCTTATGGGGGGACTCCTACGAGCAGTACTTC
clone size: NA
V gene: TRBV5-6
D gene: NA
J gene: TRBJ2-7

CDR3 protein: CASSATGTTNEKLFF
CDR3 DNA: TGTGCCAGCAGCGCTACAGGGACAACTAATGAAAAACTGTTTTTT
clone size: NA
V gene: TRBV9
D gene: NA
J gene: TRBJ1-4

CDR3 protein: CASSLFGSGTTGNTIYF
CDR3 DNA: TGTGCCAGCAGTTTATTTGGCTCAGGAACGACTGGAAACACCATATATTTT
clone size: NA
V gene: TRBV27
D gene: NA
J gene: TRBJ1-3

CDR3 protein: CASSQGLAELQETQYF
CDR3 DNA: TGCGCCAGCAGCCAAGGACTAGCGGAGCTACAAGAGACCCAGTACTTC
clone size: NA
V gene: TRBV4-1
D gene: TRBD2
J gene: TRBJ2-5

CDR3 protein: CASRPLAEYNEQFF
CDR3 DNA: TGCGCCAGCAGGCCTCTAGCGGAATACAATGAGCAGTTCTTC
clone size: NA
V gene: TRBV5-1
D gene: TRBD2
J gene: TRBJ2-1

CDR3 protein: CASSGDRYSQPQHF
CDR3 DNA: TGTGCCAGCAGCGGGGACAGGTACTCTCAGCCCCAGCATTTT
clone size: few
V gene: TRBV7-9
D gene: TRBD1
J gene: TRBJ1-5

CDR3 protein: CASSQLAGGAVGELFF
CDR3 DNA: TGCGCCAGCAGCCAACTAGCGGGAGGGGCAGTCGGGGAGCTGTTTTTT
clone size: NA
V gene: TRBV4-1
D gene: TRBD2
J gene: TRBJ2-2

CDR3 protein: CASSFGSPEAFF
CDR3 DNA: TGTGCCAGCAGTTTCGGTAGCCCTGAAGCTTTCTTT
clone size: once
V gene: TRBV28
D gene: NA
J gene: TRBJ1-1

CDR3 protein: CASSRTGITTDTQYF
CDR3 DNA: TGTGCCAGCAGTCGAACAGGGATCACCACAGATACGCAGTATTTT
clone size: NA
V gene: TRBV28
D gene: NA
J gene: TRBJ2-3

CDR3 protein: CASSLALVSTDTQYF
CDR3 DNA: TGTGCCAGCAGCTTAGCGCTAGTTAGCACAGATACGCAGTATTTT
clone size: NA
V gene: TRBV7-2
D gene: NA
J gene: TRBJ2-3

CDR3 protein: CASALGHLNEQFF
CDR3 DNA: TGTGCTAGTGCCCTGGGACATTTGAATGAGCAGTTCTTC
clone size: NA
V gene: TRBV12-5
D gene: NA
J gene: TRBJ2-1

CDR3 protein: CASSTDRAVNYGYTF
CDR3 DNA: TGCGCCAGCAGCACAGACAGGGCGGTCAACTATGGCTACACCTTC
clone size: NA
V gene: TRBV5-1
D gene: TRBD1
J gene: TRBJ1-2

CDR3 protein: CASSLTVSSYNEQFF
CDR3 DNA: TGTGCCAGCAGCTTAACGGTGAGCTCCTACAATGAGCAGTTCTTC
clone size: NA
V gene: TRBV7-3
D gene: NA
J gene: TRBJ2-1

CDR3 protein: CASSQGLVSNQPQHF
CDR3 DNA: TGTGCCAGCAGCCAAGGCCTAGTTAGCAATCAGCCCCAGCATTTT
clone size: few
V gene: TRBV4-2
D gene: NA
J gene: TRBJ1-5

CDR3 protein: CASSPGQAGAFF
CDR3 DNA: TGTGCCAGCAGTCCCGGACAGGCTGGAGCTTTCTTT
clone size: NA
V gene: TRBV12-3/TRBV12-4
D gene: TRBD1
J gene: TRBJ1-1

CDR3 protein: CASSEALAGVYEQFF
CDR3 DNA: TGTGCCAGCAGTGAAGCGTTAGCGGGAGTCTATGAGCAGTTCTTC
clone size: NA
V gene: TRBV2
D gene: TRBD2
J gene: TRBJ2-1

CDR3 protein: CASSLGGEVETQYF
CDR3 DNA: TGTGCCAGCAGCCTCGGCGGAGAGGTGGAGACCCAGTACTTC
clone size: NA
V gene: TRBV3-1/TRBV3-2
D gene: NA
J gene: TRBJ2-5

CDR3 protein: CASSSRTGGSYNEQFF
CDR3 DNA: TGTGCCAGCAGCTCGAGGACAGGGGGCTCCTACAATGAGCAGTTCTTC
clone size: NA
V gene: TRBV7-7
D gene: TRBD1
J gene: TRBJ2-1

CDR3 protein: CASGGQGGQPQHF
CDR3 DNA: TGTGCCTCAGGAGGGCAGGGTGGGCAGCCCCAGCATTTT
clone size: NA
V gene: TRBV19
D gene: NA
J gene: TRBJ1-5

CDR3 protein: CSVDPPGTGELFF
CDR3 DNA: TGCAGCGTTGATCCCCCGGGCACCGGGGAGCTGTTTTTT
clone size: NA
V gene: TRBV29-1
D gene: NA
J gene: TRBJ2-2

CDR3 protein: CASSLGTGGNEQFF
CDR3 DNA: TGTGCCAGCAGCTTGGGTACAGGGGGGAATGAGCAGTTCTTC
clone size: NA
V gene: TRBV11-3
D gene: TRBD1
J gene: TRBJ2-1

CDR3 protein: CASSPQRNTGELFF
CDR3 DNA: TGTGCCAGCAGCCCTCAGCGGAACACCGGGGAGCTGTTTTTT
clone size: NA
V gene: TRBV9
D gene: NA
J gene: TRBJ2-2

CDR3 protein: CASSLYGTSASGYTF
CDR3 DNA: TGCGCCAGCAGCCTTTACGGGACATCCGCCTCCGGCTACACCTTC
clone size: NA
V gene: TRBV5-1
D gene: NA
J gene: TRBJ1-2